Listed here is a single TCR beta chain. Its antigen is unknown. This sample stems from a study of cytomegalovirus exposure and HLA in healthy donors. The study, taken as a whole, reports: Earlier analysis yielded a pattern in which most TCR beta V segments were productive about 90% or about 30% of the time.

The PCR was carried out with 60 Vbeta primers and 13 Jbeta primers. Libraries were prepared by immunoSEQ multiplex PCR; TCRdb keeps only in-frame clonotypes and omits some of them. The top ten hold approximately 8.2% of the sample, which has 100,000 to 150,000 clones, about 78% seen once. The sample taken for sequencing was PBMCs. The source is a woman in her thirties or forties in good health and CMV-seropositive.

For the CDR3, the DNA is TGTGCCAGCAGCTTGGGGGGGGAAACTGAAGCTTTCTTT. Translating gives CASSLGGETEAFF. The V call is TRBV7-6, the J call TRBJ1-1; TRBD1 might be the D (5 bases). Germline CDR1 SGHVS, CDR2 FNYEAQ. The CDR3 sequence is 13 residues long. V was cut by 3 bases and J by 5 bases, with 10 bases left in between. Supplemented by reference TRBV7-6 and TRBJ1-1, the full variable domain reads GAGVSQSPRYKVTKRGQDVALRCDPISGHVSLYWYRQALGQGPEFLTYFNYEAQQDKSGLPNDRFSAERPEGSISTLTIQRTEQRDSAMYRCASSLGGETEAFFGQGTRLTVV.